This TCR beta chain was profiled in a study of shared clonotypes between healthy human individuals. The V end lost 2 bases, the J end lost 7 bases, and 7 bases lay between the germline ends. There are 12 residues in the CDR3. Germline CDR1 is MNHEY and CDR2 is SVGAGI. Sequencing used immunoSEQ multiplex PCR; TCRdb keeps in-frame clones, though not all of them. The sample carries about 1 million clones, about 75% recorded once. Each donor was a Caucasian adult residing in Nashville, Tennessee. Points on this clone: As yet, its antigen is unknown.

Study results and limitations: The four-donor shared clonotypes exceeded non-shared clonotypes in generation probability, with non-shared ones scoring lower. Rarefaction gave evidence that sorted-subset sequencing remained incomplete despite large depth.

The sequence was obtained from a man younger than 30 in good health. The chain links TRBV6-5 to TRBJ2-3; D remains ambiguous. What was sequenced was memory CD4+ T cells sorted from blood. Subset given: CD45RA-negative fraction. The DNA of the CDR3 is TGTGCCAGCAGTTACCCGAGGTATACGCAGTATTTT. Its protein is CASSYPRYTQYF.